What follows is one TCR beta chain and its context. As yet, its antigen is unknown. The CDR3 totals 15 residues. V lost 7 bases to trimming and J lost 4 bases; unmatched junction nucleotides: 9. Germline V CDR1 and CDR2: SGHRS, YFSETQ. TCRdb independently ran MiXCR on the reads; one entry per CDR3 protein. The table shows roughly 990,000 distinct CDR3 sequences, with approximately 31% occurring only once. This record comes from a study of T cell repertoires in cytomegalovirus infection. The TCR originated in a human donor in good health (CMV status not recorded). Some clones in this sample may be carry-over from other donors' samples. The genes are TRBV5-1 and TRBJ2-1; 9 nucleotides agree with TRBD2. The specimen was cultured CD8+ T cells from PBMCs, collected from culture after CMV antigen stimulation. CDR3 coding DNA: TGCGCCAGCCAGGGACTAGCTGGGCCGTACAATGAGCAGTTCTTC. As protein: CASQGLAGPYNEQFF.